This TCR beta chain comes out of a study of cytomegalovirus exposure and HLA in healthy donors. Overall study findings and caveats: The likely explanation for a cluster of highly shared sequence variants was sequencing artifact. When presence/absence was analysed, sequencing depth was taken to be roughly uniform across donors. Clonal expansion, a later analysis showed, was greater in HLA-associated TCR beta chains than in equally common others. Highest at DRB1 and lowest at HLA-C, TCR association rates differed among HLA loci in a later analysis.

Notes on this clone: What it binds is unknown.

The length of the CDR3 is 15 residues. Germline V gene data show CDR1 as LNHDA and CDR2 as SQIVND (reference sequence). Trimming removed 3 bases from V and 8 bases from J, with 19 bases in between. The study ran its PCR with 60 Vbeta and 13 Jbeta primers. This table comes from immunoSEQ multiplex PCR, and its TCRdb copy is limited to in-frame clones, with some not included. The sample records about 160,000 clones, about four fifths being singletons. Input material: PBMCs. The source is a man aged 45 to 65 in good health and CMV-seropositive. The rearrangement joins TRBV19 to TRBJ1-2, with D possibly matching TRBD1 (5 bases). In nucleotides, the CDR3 is TGTGCCAGTAGTATTCGCGGGGCCCCGCCGGAAGGCTACACCTTC. Translated: CASSIRGAPPEGYTF.